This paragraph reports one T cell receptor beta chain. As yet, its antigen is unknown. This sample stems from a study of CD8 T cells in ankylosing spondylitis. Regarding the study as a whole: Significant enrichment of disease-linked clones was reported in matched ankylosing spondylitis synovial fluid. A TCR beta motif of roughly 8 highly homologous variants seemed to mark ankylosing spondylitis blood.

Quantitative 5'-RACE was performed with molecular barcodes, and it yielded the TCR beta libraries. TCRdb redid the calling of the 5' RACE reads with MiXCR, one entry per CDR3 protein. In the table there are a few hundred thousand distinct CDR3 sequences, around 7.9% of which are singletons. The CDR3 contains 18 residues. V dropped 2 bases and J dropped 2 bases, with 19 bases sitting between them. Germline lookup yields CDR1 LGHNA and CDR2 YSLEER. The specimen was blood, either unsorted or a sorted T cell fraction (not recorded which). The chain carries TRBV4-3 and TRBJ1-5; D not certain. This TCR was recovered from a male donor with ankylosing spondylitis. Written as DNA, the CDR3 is TGCGCCAGCAGCCAACCGGGCCCTTTATGGCCCGGCAATCAGCCCCAGCATTTT. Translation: CASSQPGPLWPGNQPQHF.